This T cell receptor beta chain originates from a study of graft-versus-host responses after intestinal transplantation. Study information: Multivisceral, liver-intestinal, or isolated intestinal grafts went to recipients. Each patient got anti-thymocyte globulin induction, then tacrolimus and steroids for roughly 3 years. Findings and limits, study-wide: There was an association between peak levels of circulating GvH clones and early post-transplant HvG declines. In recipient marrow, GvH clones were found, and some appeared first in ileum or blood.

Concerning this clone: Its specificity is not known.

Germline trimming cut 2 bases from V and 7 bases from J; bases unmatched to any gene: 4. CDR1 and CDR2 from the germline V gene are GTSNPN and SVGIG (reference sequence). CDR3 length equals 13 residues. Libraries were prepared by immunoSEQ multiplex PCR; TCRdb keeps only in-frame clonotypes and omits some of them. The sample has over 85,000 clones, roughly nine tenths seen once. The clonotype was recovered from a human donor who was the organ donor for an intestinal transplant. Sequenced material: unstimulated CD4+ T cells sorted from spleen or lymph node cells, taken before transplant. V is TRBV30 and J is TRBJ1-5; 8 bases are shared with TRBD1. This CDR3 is CAWSTRGRQPQHF. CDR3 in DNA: TGTGCCTGGAGTACCAGGGGGCGACAGCCCCAGCATTTT.